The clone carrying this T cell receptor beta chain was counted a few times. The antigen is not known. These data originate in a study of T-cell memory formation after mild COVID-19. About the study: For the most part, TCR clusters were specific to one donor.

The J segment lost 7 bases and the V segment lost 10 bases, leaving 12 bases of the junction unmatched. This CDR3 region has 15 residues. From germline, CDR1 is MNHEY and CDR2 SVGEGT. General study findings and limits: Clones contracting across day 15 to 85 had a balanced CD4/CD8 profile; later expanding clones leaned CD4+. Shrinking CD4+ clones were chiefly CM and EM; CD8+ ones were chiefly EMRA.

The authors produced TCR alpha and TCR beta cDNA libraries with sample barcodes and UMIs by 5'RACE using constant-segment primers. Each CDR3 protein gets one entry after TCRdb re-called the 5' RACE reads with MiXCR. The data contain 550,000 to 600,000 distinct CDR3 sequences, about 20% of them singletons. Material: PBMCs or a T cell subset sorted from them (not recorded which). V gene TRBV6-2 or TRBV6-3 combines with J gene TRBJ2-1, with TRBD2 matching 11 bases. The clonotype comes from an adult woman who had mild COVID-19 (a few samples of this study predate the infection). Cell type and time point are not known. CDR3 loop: CATRPTSGGGNEQFF. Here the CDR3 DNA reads TGTGCCACCCGGCCCACTAGCGGGGGTGGGAATGAGCAGTTCTTC.